The entry that follows covers one TCR beta chain sequence. Assay used: immunoSEQ multiplex PCR; TCRdb lists only in-frame clones, some missing. The sample holds fewer than 60,000 clones, around 87% seen once. This entry belongs to a study of control samples from healthy donors and cancer patients. The CDR3 is 11 amino acids. From germline, CDR1 is DFQATT and CDR2 SNEGSKA (reference sequence). The V and J ends lost 5 bases and 6 bases respectively, with 11 bases between them. The J gene is TRBJ2-7, the V gene TRBV20-1; D perhaps matches TRBD2 (6 bases). Specimen: PBMCs. The sequence derives from a woman between 55 and 75 years old with lung cancer. The CDR3 coding sequence is TGCAGTGCTCTGGCGGGAAGCGAGCAGTACTTC. It specifies CSALAGSEQYF.